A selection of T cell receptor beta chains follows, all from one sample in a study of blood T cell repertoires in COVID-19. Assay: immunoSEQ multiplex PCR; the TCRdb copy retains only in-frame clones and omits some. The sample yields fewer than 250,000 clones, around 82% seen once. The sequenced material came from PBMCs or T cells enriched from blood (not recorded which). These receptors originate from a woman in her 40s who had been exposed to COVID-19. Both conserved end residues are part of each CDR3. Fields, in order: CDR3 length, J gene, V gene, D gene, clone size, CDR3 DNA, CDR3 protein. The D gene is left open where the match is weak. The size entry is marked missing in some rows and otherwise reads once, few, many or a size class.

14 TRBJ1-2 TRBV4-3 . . TGCGCCAGCAGCCAAGAGAGAGCAGGGTATGGCTACACCTTC CASSQERAGYGYTF
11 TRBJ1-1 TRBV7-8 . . TGTGCCAGCAGCCTGGGGAGGAGAGCTTTCTTT CASSLGRRAFF
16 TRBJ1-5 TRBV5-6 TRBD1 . TGTGCCAGCAGCTTCGCGACAGGGGGAGAGGATCAGCCCCAGCATTTT CASSFATGGEDQPQHF
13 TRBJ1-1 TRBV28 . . TGTGCCAGCAGTCCCAACAGGAACACTGAAGCTTTCTTT CASSPNRNTEAFF
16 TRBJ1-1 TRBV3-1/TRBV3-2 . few TGTGCCAGCAGCTGGGAGGGACGGGGGGTCTGGACTGAAGCTTTCTTT CASSWEGRGVWTEAFF
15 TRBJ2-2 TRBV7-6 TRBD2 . TGTGCCAGCAGACTACTAGCGGGGAACACCGGGGAGCTGTTTTTT CASRLLAGNTGELFF
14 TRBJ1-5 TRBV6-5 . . TGTGCCACAAGAGCGGGGGGCGCCAATCAGCCCCAGCATTTT CATRAGGANQPQHF
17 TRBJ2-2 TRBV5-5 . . TGTGCCAGCAGCCAGTTGGGTGGGGGACAAAACACCGGGGAGCTGTTTTTT CASSQLGGGQNTGELFF
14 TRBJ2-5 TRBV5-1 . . TGCGCCAGCAGCTTGAGGAGCGGTGAAGAGACCCAGTACTTC CASSLRSGEETQYF
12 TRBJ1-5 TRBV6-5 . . TGTGCCAGCGGGCCTCATGATCAGCCCCAGCATTTT CASGPHDQPQHF
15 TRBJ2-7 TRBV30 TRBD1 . TGTGCCTGGAGTCCCACAGGGGGCTTCACGAACGAGCAGTACTTC CAWSPTGGFTNEQYF
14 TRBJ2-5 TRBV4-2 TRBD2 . TGTGCCAGCAGCCAAAGGGAGGGCGCGCAGACCCAGTACTTC CASSQREGAQTQYF
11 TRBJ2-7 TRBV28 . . TGTGCCAGCAGGGGTAGCCGCGAGCAGTACTTC CASRGSREQYF
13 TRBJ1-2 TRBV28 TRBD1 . TGTGCCAGCAGAGGGACAGGGAACTATGGCTACACCTTC CASRGTGNYGYTF